This T cell receptor beta chain was captured by sequencing in a study of cytomegalovirus exposure and HLA in healthy donors. Study-level findings and limits: The study flagged roughly 160 TCR beta chains as cytomegalovirus-associated. Only CMV serostatus was available as immune exposure information. Analysis was performed later, and it showed HLA-associated TCR beta chains to be more clonally expanded than equally common others.

Despite likely unrecorded immune exposures, the donors were nominally healthy at the time of sampling. Of note for this clone: Its antigen remains unidentified.

The PCR used 60 Vbeta and 13 Jbeta primers. The protocol was immunoSEQ multiplex PCR, while the TCRdb copy is restricted to in-frame clones and leaves out a portion. This sample has some 170,000 clones; roughly 79% occur once, and the top ten carry roughly 9.7%. The CDR3 spans 14 residues. Germline V gives CDR1 SGHRS, CDR2 YFSETQ. The sequence came from a man between 18 and 35 years old in good health and CMV-seropositive. The sequencing sample was made of PBMCs. This chain uses TRBV5-1 with TRBJ2-5, with TRBD1 matching over 9 bases. The J call may be in error: the DNA end matches TRBJ2-7 better. The chain's CDR3 is CASSLGDRVYEQYF. CDR3 DNA: TGCGCCAGCAGCTTGGGGGACAGGGTCTACGAGCAGTACTTC.